This paragraph reports one TCR beta chain. The treatment was: oral pan-JAK inhibitor, 5-10 mg twice daily. In alopecia areata patients, both lesional scalp punch biopsies and peripheral blood were collected. Sequencing used cDNA as its template, made by extracting RNA and reverse transcribing it. TCRdb's table, derived via immunoSEQ multiplex PCR, lists solely in-frame clones and lacks some. This repertoire shows 150,000 to 200,000 clones, roughly 60% found once; its top ten account for just over 1%. This sample was included in a study of CD8+ T cells in alopecia areata. Study context: Scalp area affected, as a percentage, set the severity score of treated patients.

The TCR originated in a human donor with alopecia areata. The sample here was CD4+ T cells sorted from blood, taken at week 24, from a patient treated with tofacitinib.

The CDR3 protein is CATSRGLSFTDTQYF. The CDR3 nucleotides are TGTGCCACTTCCCGCGGACTTTCTTTCACAGATACGCAGTATTTT. The chain is built from TRBV6-1 and TRBJ2-3, with D possibly TRBD2 on 5 matching bases. Germline loops: CDR1 MNHNS, CDR2 SASEGT. The CDR3 runs to 15 residues. Deletions cut 10 bases from V and 2 bases from J, with 19 bases between.